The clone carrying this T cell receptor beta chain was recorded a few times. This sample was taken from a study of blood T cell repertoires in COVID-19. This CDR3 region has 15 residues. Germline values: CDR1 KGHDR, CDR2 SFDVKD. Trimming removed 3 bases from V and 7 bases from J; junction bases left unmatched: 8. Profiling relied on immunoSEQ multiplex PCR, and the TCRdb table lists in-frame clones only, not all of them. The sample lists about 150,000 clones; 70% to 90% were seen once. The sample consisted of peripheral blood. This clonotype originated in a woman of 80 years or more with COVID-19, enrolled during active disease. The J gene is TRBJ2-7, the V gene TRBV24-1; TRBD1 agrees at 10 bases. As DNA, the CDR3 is TGTGCCACCAGTGATCCCTCGGGACAGGGGCGGGAGCAGTACTTC. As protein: CATSDPSGQGREQYF.